These T cell receptor beta chains were read from a single sample in a study of OX40 agonist ivuxolimab in advanced cancers. The method was immunoSEQ multiplex PCR; TCRdb's version includes in-frame clones alone and lacks a portion of them. Of 43,000 or so clones in the sample, around nine tenths were seen once. Source: CD4+ or CD8+ T cells sorted from blood, taken in a trial of the OX40 agonist ivuxolimab. These receptors came from an adult with an advanced solid tumor such as melanoma, head and neck, liver or kidney cancer. The CDR3 runs from the conserved cysteine through the conserved F or W. The order of the fields is J gene, CDR3 length, V gene, clone size, D gene, CDR3 DNA, CDR3 protein. D genes are given only for firm matches. Size is stated for part of the rows, as once, few or many counts, or as a class when the clone is expanded.

J: TRBJ1-2; length: 15; V: TRBV27; size: -; D: TRBD1; DNA: TGTGCCAGCAGTTTAAAGGACAGGGGGCTCTATGGCTACACCTTC; CDR3: CASSLKDRGLYGYTF
J: TRBJ2-3; length: 17; V: TRBV5-1; size: -; D: TRBD2; DNA: TGCGCCAGCAGACCTTTTAGCGGGAGTAATCCCACAGATACGCAGTATTTT; CDR3: CASRPFSGSNPTDTQYF
J: TRBJ2-2; length: 14; V: TRBV19; size: -; D: TRBD2; DNA: TGTGCCAGTACCCCCTGGGGGGGAGCCGGGGAGCTGTTTTTT; CDR3: CASTPWGGAGELFF
J: TRBJ2-2; length: 17; V: TRBV5-6; size: -; D: TRBD2; DNA: TGTGCCAGCAGCTTGAGCGGGAGGGCCTTAGACACCGGGGAGCTGTTTTTT; CDR3: CASSLSGRALDTGELFF
J: TRBJ2-5; length: 17; V: TRBV7-6; size: -; D: TRBD2; DNA: TGTGCCAGCAGCTTATGGGGCGGGAGAAGTTCGTTGGAGACCCAGTACTTC; CDR3: CASSLWGGRSSLETQYF
J: TRBJ1-2; length: 18; V: TRBV10-3; size: -; D: TRBD1; DNA: TGTGCCATCAGGACCACGCCGGGACAGGGGGCAAGTAGCTATGGCTACACCTTC; CDR3: CAIRTTPGQGASSYGYTF
J: TRBJ1-5; length: 13; V: TRBV10-2; size: -; D: -; DNA: TGCGCCAGCAGTGGGACTATCAATCAGCCCCAGCATTTT; CDR3: CASSGTINQPQHF
J: TRBJ1-4; length: 15; V: TRBV5-1; size: -; D: -; DNA: TGCGCCAGCAGCTCAAACCGGGCAACTAATGAAAAACTGTTTTTT; CDR3: CASSSNRATNEKLFF
J: TRBJ2-1; length: 14; V: TRBV11-3; size: -; D: -; DNA: TGTGCCAGCAGCTTAACTGCCTCCTACAATGAGCAGTTCTTC; CDR3: CASSLTASYNEQFF
J: TRBJ2-5; length: 15; V: TRBV6-5; size: -; D: TRBD1; DNA: TGTGCCAGCAGCTATAGGACAGGACCCCAAGAGACCCAGTACTTC; CDR3: CASSYRTGPQETQYF
J: TRBJ1-1; length: 14; V: TRBV11-2; size: -; D: -; DNA: TGTGCCAGCAGCTCGGGACTTCAGAACACTGAAGCTTTCTTT; CDR3: CASSSGLQNTEAFF
J: TRBJ1-5; length: 16; V: TRBV6-1; size: -; D: -; DNA: TGTGCCAGCAGTGAAGGAGACCCTTATAGCAATCAGCCCCAGCATTTT; CDR3: CASSEGDPYSNQPQHF
J: TRBJ2-1; length: 15; V: TRBV18; size: -; D: -; DNA: TGTGCCAGCTCACCAATCGCCGGGAGAAAAGGTGAGCAGTTCTTC; CDR3: CASSPIAGRKGEQFF
J: TRBJ2-5; length: 15; V: TRBV7-8; size: -; D: TRBD1; DNA: TGTGCCAGCAGCGGAAGGGACAGCATACAAGAGACCCAGTACTTC; CDR3: CASSGRDSIQETQYF
J: TRBJ1-1; length: 13; V: TRBV10-3; size: -; D: TRBD1; DNA: TGTGCCATCAGAGGGACAGGGGGCACTGAAGCTTTCTTT; CDR3: CAIRGTGGTEAFF
J: TRBJ2-3; length: 14; V: TRBV10-1; size: -; D: TRBD2; DNA: TGCGCCAGCAGTACTACTAGCGGGAGGTGGTCGCAGTATTTT; CDR3: CASSTTSGRWSQYF
J: TRBJ2-7; length: 12; V: TRBV2; size: -; D: TRBD1; DNA: TGTGCCGTCGGACAGGGAGGAAACGAGCAGTACTTC; CDR3: CAVGQGGNEQYF
J: TRBJ2-2; length: 12; V: TRBV18; size: once; D: -; DNA: TGTGCCAGCTCACCACAGGAGGGGGAGCTGTTTTTT; CDR3: CASSPQEGELFF
J: TRBJ2-3; length: 16; V: TRBV5-1; size: once; D: -; DNA: TGCGCCAGCAGCCCGACGGGTATAGACCGCACAGATACGCAGTATTTT; CDR3: CASSPTGIDRTDTQYF
J: TRBJ2-7; length: 14; V: TRBV11-2; size: -; D: -; DNA: TGTGCCAGCAGCTTAGCACGGTCCTCCTACGAGCAGTACTTC; CDR3: CASSLARSSYEQYF
J: TRBJ2-3; length: 17; V: TRBV27; size: -; D: TRBD2; DNA: TGTGCCAGCAGTTTAACCCGGACTAGAGTTGGGGGAGATACGCAGTATTTT; CDR3: CASSLTRTRVGGDTQYF
J: TRBJ2-6; length: 15; V: TRBV6-4; size: -; D: TRBD1; DNA: TGTGCCAGCAGGCATACAGGGGCTGGGGCCAACGTCCTGACTTTC; CDR3: CASRHTGAGANVLTF
J: TRBJ2-1; length: 14; V: TRBV6-6; size: -; D: -; DNA: TGTGCCAGCAGCCCCCCGTCGAGGGGCGGTGAGCAGTTCTTC; CDR3: CASSPPSRGGEQFF
J: TRBJ1-4; length: 14; V: TRBV5-5; size: -; D: TRBD1; DNA: TGTGCCAGCAGCCCAGGGGGCTTTAATGAAAAACTGTTTTTT; CDR3: CASSPGGFNEKLFF
J: TRBJ1-6; length: 15; V: TRBV2; size: -; D: TRBD1; DNA: TGTGCCAGCACTCCCACACAGGGGTTAGGGTCACCCCTCCACTTT; CDR3: CASTPTQGLGSPLHF
J: TRBJ2-7; length: 15; V: TRBV6-5; size: -; D: -; DNA: TGTGCCAGCAGCGACGGGGCAGGGGGGACCTACGAGCAGTACTTC; CDR3: CASSDGAGGTYEQYF
J: TRBJ2-2; length: 16; V: TRBV18; size: -; D: TRBD2; DNA: TGTGCCAGCTCACAGCTAGCGGGATCGAACACCGGGGAGCTGTTTTTT; CDR3: CASSQLAGSNTGELFF
J: TRBJ2-7; length: 14; V: TRBV19; size: -; D: -; DNA: TGTGCCAGTAGTATTTGGCCAGGGTCCCTCGAGCAGTACTTC; CDR3: CASSIWPGSLEQYF
J: TRBJ1-2; length: 14; V: TRBV10-3; size: -; D: -; DNA: TGTGCCATCAGTGAGTCTGTGACAGTCTATGGCTACACCTTC; CDR3: CAISESVTVYGYTF
J: TRBJ2-6; length: 18; V: TRBV7-7; size: -; D: -; DNA: TGTGCCAGCAGCGGAGCCACAGTGCCACAAAGTCGGGCCAACGTCCTGACTTTC; CDR3: CASSGATVPQSRANVLTF
J: TRBJ1-2; length: 14; V: TRBV2; size: once; D: -; DNA: TGTGCCAGCACCCGGGAGGTCGGCAACTATGGCTACACCTTC; CDR3: CASTREVGNYGYTF
J: TRBJ2-3; length: 12; V: TRBV7-2; size: -; D: -; DNA: TGTGCCAGCAGCTCCCGGTGGGATACGCAGTATTTT; CDR3: CASSSRWDTQYF
J: TRBJ2-3; length: 16; V: TRBV4-1; size: -; D: TRBD2; DNA: TGCGCCAGCAGCCAAGCTAGCGGGTCTAGCACAGATACGCAGTATTTT; CDR3: CASSQASGSSTDTQYF
J: TRBJ2-2; length: 18; V: TRBV19; size: -; D: -; DNA: TGTGCCAGTAGTATAATTGGGTTGAACGGTCCTTACACCGGGGAGCTGTTTTTT; CDR3: CASSIIGLNGPYTGELFF
J: TRBJ2-5; length: 13; V: TRBV14; size: -; D: -; DNA: TGTGCCAGCAGCCGCAGGGCGGGCGAGACCCAGTACTTC; CDR3: CASSRRAGETQYF
J: TRBJ1-2; length: 15; V: TRBV11-2; size: -; D: TRBD1; DNA: TGTGCCAGCAGCTCAGACCGGGACAGGGTATTGGGCTACACCTTC; CDR3: CASSSDRDRVLGYTF
J: TRBJ2-7; length: 14; V: TRBV6-5; size: -; D: -; DNA: TGTGCCAGCCATCCCCCCGGGAGAGGTGACGAGCAGTACTTC; CDR3: CASHPPGRGDEQYF
J: TRBJ1-5; length: 15; V: TRBV27; size: -; D: -; DNA: TGTGCCAGCAGTTTAGAAGGATATAGCAATCAGCCCCAGCATTTT; CDR3: CASSLEGYSNQPQHF
J: TRBJ1-3; length: 15; V: TRBV19; size: -; D: -; DNA: TGTGCCAGTAGTAACCCGGGACTGGAGGTGGACACCATATATTTT; CDR3: CASSNPGLEVDTIYF
J: TRBJ1-5; length: 14; V: TRBV19; size: -; D: -; DNA: TGTGCCAGTACCGTAAGGGGGGGTTATGGGCCCCAGCATTTT; CDR3: CASTVRGGYGPQHF
J: TRBJ2-2; length: 18; V: TRBV5-1; size: -; D: TRBD2; DNA: TGCGCCAGCAAACCGGGACTAGCGGGAGGGCCGAACACCGGGGAGCTGTTTTTT; CDR3: CASKPGLAGGPNTGELFF
J: TRBJ1-1; length: 10; V: TRBV29-1; size: -; D: -; DNA: TGCAGCGTTTATGGCACTGAAGCTTTCTTT; CDR3: CSVYGTEAFF
J: TRBJ2-7; length: 16; V: TRBV4-2; size: -; D: TRBD2; DNA: TGTGCCAGCAGCCCGGGCTCGGGGGAGGGTTCCTACGAGCAGTACTTC; CDR3: CASSPGSGEGSYEQYF
J: TRBJ1-1; length: 14; V: TRBV7-8; size: once; D: -; DNA: TGTGCCAGCAGCTTAGTTAAGGGGGGCGGAAGAGCTTTCTTT; CDR3: CASSLVKGGGRAFF
J: TRBJ2-2; length: 15; V: TRBV2; size: once; D: -; DNA: TGTGCCAGCAGTGGGAAGGGCCAGAACACCGGGGAGCTGTTTTTT; CDR3: CASSGKGQNTGELFF
J: TRBJ1-5; length: 13; V: TRBV30; size: few; D: -; DNA: TGTGCCTGGAGTGTAACAAGAAATCAGCCCCAGCATTTT; CDR3: CAWSVTRNQPQHF
J: TRBJ2-4; length: 15; V: TRBV28; size: -; D: TRBD2; DNA: TGTGCCAGCAGTTCGGGACTAGCCCACCGATACATTCAGTACTTC; CDR3: CASSSGLAHRYIQYF
J: TRBJ2-1; length: 16; V: TRBV11-2; size: -; D: -; DNA: TGTGCCAGCAGCTTAGCAAGTCAGTCAGGGGACCTTGAGCAGTTCTTC; CDR3: CASSLASQSGDLEQFF
J: TRBJ1-3; length: 15; V: TRBV18; size: -; D: -; DNA: TGTGCCAGCTCACCACAGGGGGAGTCTGGAAACACCATATATTTT; CDR3: CASSPQGESGNTIYF
J: TRBJ1-5; length: 15; V: TRBV19; size: -; D: -; DNA: TGTGCCAGTAGTATAGACAGGGCCCGGGGTCAGCCCCAGCATTTT; CDR3: CASSIDRARGQPQHF
J: TRBJ1-5; length: 15; V: TRBV2; size: -; D: -; DNA: TGTGCCAGCAGCCTGGGAGGGAGTGTCACTCAGCCCCAGCATTTT; CDR3: CASSLGGSVTQPQHF
J: TRBJ2-7; length: 13; V: TRBV6-6; size: -; D: -; DNA: TGTGCCAGCACCAAAAGTCCGGGGGCCGAGCAGTACTTC; CDR3: CASTKSPGAEQYF
J: TRBJ2-1; length: 13; V: TRBV10-1; size: -; D: -; DNA: TGCGCCAGTAGCACTAGTTTAAACAATGAGCAGTTCTTC; CDR3: CASSTSLNNEQFF
J: TRBJ2-1; length: 17; V: TRBV5-4; size: -; D: -; DNA: TGTGCCAGCACCTTGGGGGGAGACAGGCGCCTATACAATGAGCAGTTCTTC; CDR3: CASTLGGDRRLYNEQFF
J: TRBJ2-3; length: 12; V: TRBV5-1; size: -; D: -; DNA: TGCGCCAGCAGCTTTCTCACAGATACGCAGTATTTT; CDR3: CASSFLTDTQYF
J: TRBJ2-2; length: 15; V: TRBV7-9; size: few; D: TRBD1; DNA: TGTGCCAGCAGCAAAGTACAGGGGTACACCGGGGAGCTGTTTTTT; CDR3: CASSKVQGYTGELFF
J: TRBJ2-5; length: 15; V: TRBV18; size: -; D: TRBD2; DNA: TGTGCCAGCTCACCAATGGTAACTAGCGCAGAGACCCAGTACTTC; CDR3: CASSPMVTSAETQYF
J: TRBJ2-1; length: 13; V: TRBV5-6; size: -; D: TRBD1; DNA: TGTGCCAGCGGGACAGGGGTGTGGAATGAGCAGTTCTTC; CDR3: CASGTGVWNEQFF
J: TRBJ2-5; length: 15; V: TRBV15; size: -; D: -; DNA: TGTGCCACCAGCAGGGACTACGGAGCGATAGAGACCCAGTACTTC; CDR3: CATSRDYGAIETQYF
J: TRBJ2-5; length: 14; V: TRBV11-2; size: -; D: -; DNA: TGTGCCAGCAGCTCCCGGACATACCAAGAGACCCAGTACTTC; CDR3: CASSSRTYQETQYF